Reported below is one T cell receptor (beta chain). Patients had received no treatment of any kind before thyroid surgery. The data derive from a study of metastatic and nonmetastatic thyroid tumors. Through MiXCR, TCRdb re-clonotyped the PCR reads. The sample lists almost 70,000 clones, approximately 14% seen once, with over 6% in the top ten. The receptor was isolated from a male donor with papillary thyroid cancer or a benign thyroid nodule (not recorded which). Some clones in this sample may be carry-over from other donors' samples. The specimen was blood.

CDR3 DNA: TGCGCCAGCAGCCATGTCTCCCCCCCCTCTAACTATGGCTACACCTTC. Its translation: CASSHVSPPSNYGYTF. V is TRBV4-1 and J is TRBJ1-2; D is undetermined. Trimming removed 3 bases from V and 0 bases from J, with 14 bases in between. The CDR3 is made up of 16 amino acids. Germline-derived CDR1 and CDR2 are MGHRA and YSYEKL.